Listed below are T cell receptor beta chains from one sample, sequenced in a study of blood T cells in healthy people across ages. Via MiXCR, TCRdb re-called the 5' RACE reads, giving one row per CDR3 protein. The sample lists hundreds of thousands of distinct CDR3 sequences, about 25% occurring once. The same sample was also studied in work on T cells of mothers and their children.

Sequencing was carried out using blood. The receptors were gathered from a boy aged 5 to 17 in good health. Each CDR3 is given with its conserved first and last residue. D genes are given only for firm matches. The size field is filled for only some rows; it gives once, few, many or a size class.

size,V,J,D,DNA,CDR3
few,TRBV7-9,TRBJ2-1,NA,TGTGCCAGCACCACTCCAGGGAGACGGTACAATGAGCAGTTCTTC,CASTTPGRRYNEQFF
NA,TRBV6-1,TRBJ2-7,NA,TGTGCCAGCAACCTGGGCGACCCGGTACCCTACGAGCAGTACTTC,CASNLGDPVPYEQYF
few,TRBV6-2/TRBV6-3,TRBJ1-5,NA,TGTGCCAGCAGTTACCCAGGGGCCAATCAGCCCCAGCATTTT,CASSYPGANQPQHF
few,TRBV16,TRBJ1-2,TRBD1,TGTGCCAGCAGCCAATATTTCTGGGACAGGGCCAACTATGGCTACACCTTC,CASSQYFWDRANYGYTF
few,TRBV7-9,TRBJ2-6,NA,TGTGCCAGCAGCCTAGGGGGGGCAACCTATGACTCTGGGGCCAACGTCCTGACTTTC,CASSLGGATYDSGANVLTF
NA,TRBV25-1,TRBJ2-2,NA,TGTGCCAGCAGTGAATTCAGGGTGAACACCGGGGAGCTGTTTTTT,CASSEFRVNTGELFF
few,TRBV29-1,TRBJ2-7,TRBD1,TGCAGCGTACTAGGGACAGGTTCCCATTGGTACGAGCAGTACTTC,CSVLGTGSHWYEQYF
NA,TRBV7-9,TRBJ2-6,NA,TGTGCCAGCAGCCCCGTTTCTGGGGCCAACGTCCTGACTTTC,CASSPVSGANVLTF
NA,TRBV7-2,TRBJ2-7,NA,TGTGCCAGCAGCTGGGTTACTGGCTCCTACGAGCAGTACTTC,CASSWVTGSYEQYF
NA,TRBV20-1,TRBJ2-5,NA,TGCAGTGCTAGAGCCAGGGGTGTAGACCAGTACTTC,CSARARGVDQYF
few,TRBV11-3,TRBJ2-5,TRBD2,TGTGCCAGCAGCCGGCGGGGGGGGACACAAGAGACCCAGTACTTC,CASSRRGGTQETQYF
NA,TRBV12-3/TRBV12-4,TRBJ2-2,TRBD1,TGTGCCAGCAGTTTAGCCGGGGGACAGGGGACCGGGGAGCTGTTTTTT,CASSLAGGQGTGELFF
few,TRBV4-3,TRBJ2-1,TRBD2,TGCGCCAGCAGCCCAGCGTTAGCGGGACTCTCCGATGAGCAGTTCTTC,CASSPALAGLSDEQFF
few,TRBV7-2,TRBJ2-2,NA,TGTGCCAGCAGACCGACCCCCGGGGAGCTGTTTTTT,CASRPTPGELFF
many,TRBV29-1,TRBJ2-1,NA,TGCAGCGTTATCTGGAGTAGCTCCTACAATGAGCAGTTCTTC,CSVIWSSSYNEQFF
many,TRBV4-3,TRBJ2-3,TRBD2,TGCGCCAGCAGCCAAGATAAGACTAGCCGGTATTTT,CASSQDKTSRYF
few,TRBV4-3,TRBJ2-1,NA,TGCGCCAGCAGCACACACAGGGGACTCGGAAATGAGCAGTTCTTC,CASSTHRGLGNEQFF
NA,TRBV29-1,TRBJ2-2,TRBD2,TGCAGCGGGCGGGGGGCCGGCGGGGAGCTGTTTTTT,CSGRGAGGELFF
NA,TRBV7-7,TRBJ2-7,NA,TGTGCTAGCAGCTTGGCTACCGGGGGGCAATACGAGCAGTACTTC,CASSLATGGQYEQYF
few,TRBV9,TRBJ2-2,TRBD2,TGTGCCAGCAGTTACCCTAGCGGGAGGGTCGCCGGGGAGCTGTTTTTT,CASSYPSGRVAGELFF
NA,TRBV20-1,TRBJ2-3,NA,TGCAGTGCTTTCCGGGACGGTCGCACAGATACGCAGTATTTT,CSAFRDGRTDTQYF
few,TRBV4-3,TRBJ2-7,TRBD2,TGCGCCAGCAGCGATGGACTAGCGGGTTCCTACGAGCAGTACTTC,CASSDGLAGSYEQYF
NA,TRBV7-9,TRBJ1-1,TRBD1,TGTGCCAGCAGACCTACAGGGGCGGGCACTGAAGCTTTCTTT,CASRPTGAGTEAFF
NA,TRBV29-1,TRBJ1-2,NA,TGCAGCGTTGGAGGGTTGGCCCCTAACTATGGCTACACCTTC,CSVGGLAPNYGYTF
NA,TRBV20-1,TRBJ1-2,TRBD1,TGCAGTGCTAGTGACCTCAGGGGGCTCAACTATGGCTACACCTTC,CSASDLRGLNYGYTF
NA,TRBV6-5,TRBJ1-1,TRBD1,TGTGCCAGCAGTTACACCAGGGGGAGTACTGAAGCTTTCTTT,CASSYTRGSTEAFF
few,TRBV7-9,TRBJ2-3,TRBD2,TGTGCCTCGGGACTAGCGGGAGCGGCAGATACGCAGTATTTT,CASGLAGAADTQYF
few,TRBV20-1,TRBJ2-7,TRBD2,TGCAGTGCAATTTTAGCGGGAGATCACTACGAGCAGTACTTC,CSAILAGDHYEQYF